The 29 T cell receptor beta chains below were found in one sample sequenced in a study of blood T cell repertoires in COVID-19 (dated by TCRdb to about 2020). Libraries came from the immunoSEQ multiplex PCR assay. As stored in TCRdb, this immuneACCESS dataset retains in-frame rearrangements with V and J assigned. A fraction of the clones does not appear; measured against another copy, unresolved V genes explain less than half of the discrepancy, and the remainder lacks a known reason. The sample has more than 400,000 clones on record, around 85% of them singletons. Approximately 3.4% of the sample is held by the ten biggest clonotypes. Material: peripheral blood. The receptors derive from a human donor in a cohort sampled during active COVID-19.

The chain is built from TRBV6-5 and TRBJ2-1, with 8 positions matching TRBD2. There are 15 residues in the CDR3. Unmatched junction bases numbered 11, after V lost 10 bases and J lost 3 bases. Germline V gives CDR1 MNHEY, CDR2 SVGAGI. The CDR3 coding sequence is TGTGCCACCCAGGCGGGAGGTTTAGGCTACAATGAGCAGTTCTTC. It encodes CATQAGGLGYNEQFF.

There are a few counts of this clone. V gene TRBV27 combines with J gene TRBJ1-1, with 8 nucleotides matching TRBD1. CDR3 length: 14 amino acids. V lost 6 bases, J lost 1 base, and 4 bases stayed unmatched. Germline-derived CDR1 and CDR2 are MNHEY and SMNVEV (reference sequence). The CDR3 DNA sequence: TGTGCCAGCAGCCAACAGGGGGAGAACACTGAAGCTTTCTTT. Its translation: CASSQQGENTEAFF.

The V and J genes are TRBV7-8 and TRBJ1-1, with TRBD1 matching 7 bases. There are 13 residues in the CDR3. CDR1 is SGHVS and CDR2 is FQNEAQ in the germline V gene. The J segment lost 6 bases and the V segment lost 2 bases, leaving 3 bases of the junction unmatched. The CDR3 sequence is CASSLSGTAEAFF. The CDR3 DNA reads TGTGCCAGCAGCTTAAGTGGGACAGCTGAAGCTTTCTTT.

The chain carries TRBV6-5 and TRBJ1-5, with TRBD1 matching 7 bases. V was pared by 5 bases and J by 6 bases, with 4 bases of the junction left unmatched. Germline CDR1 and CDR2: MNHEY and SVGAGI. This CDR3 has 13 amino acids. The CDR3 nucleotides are TGTGCCAGCAGTCCTGACAGGGCTCAGCCCCAGCATTTT. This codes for CASSPDRAQPQHF.

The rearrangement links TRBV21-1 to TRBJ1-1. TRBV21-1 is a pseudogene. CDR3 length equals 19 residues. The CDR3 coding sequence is TGTGCCAGCAGCAAAGCGCTGGTCCCCCCGGAGGCACCGAACACTGAAGCTTTCTTT. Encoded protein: CASSKALVPPEAPNTEAFF.

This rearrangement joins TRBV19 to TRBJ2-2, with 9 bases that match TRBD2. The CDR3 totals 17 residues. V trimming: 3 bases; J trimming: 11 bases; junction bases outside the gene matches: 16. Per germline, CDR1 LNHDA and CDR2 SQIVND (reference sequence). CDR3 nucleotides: TGTGCCAGTAGTATTCGAAGGACTAGCGCAATCTCAGGAGAGCTGTTTTTT. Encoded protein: CASSIRRTSAISGELFF.

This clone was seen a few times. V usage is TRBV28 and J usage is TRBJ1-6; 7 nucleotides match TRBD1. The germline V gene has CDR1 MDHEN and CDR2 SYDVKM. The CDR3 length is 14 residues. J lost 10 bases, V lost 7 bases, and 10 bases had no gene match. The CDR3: CASNRRGQESPLHF. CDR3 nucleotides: TGTGCCAGCAATAGAAGGGGGCAAGAATCACCCCTCCACTTT.

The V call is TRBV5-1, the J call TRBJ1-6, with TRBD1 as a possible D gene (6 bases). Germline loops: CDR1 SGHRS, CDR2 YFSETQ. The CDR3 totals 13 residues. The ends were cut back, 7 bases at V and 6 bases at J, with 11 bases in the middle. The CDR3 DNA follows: TGCGCCAGCGGGCCAGGGGCTAATTCACCCCTCCACTTT. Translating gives CASGPGANSPLHF.

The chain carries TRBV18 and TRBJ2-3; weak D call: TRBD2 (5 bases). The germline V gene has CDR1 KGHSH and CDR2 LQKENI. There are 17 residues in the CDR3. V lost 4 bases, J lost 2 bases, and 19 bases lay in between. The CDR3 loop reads CASSRMRASDSTDTQYF. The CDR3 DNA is TGTGCCAGCTCACGCATGCGGGCAAGCGATTCCACAGATACGCAGTATTTT.

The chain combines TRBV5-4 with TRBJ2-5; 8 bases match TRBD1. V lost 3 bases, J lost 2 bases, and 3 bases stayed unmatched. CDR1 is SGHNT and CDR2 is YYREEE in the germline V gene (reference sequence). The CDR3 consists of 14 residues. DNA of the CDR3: TGTGCCAGCAGCTCCAGACAGGGGCAAGAGACCCAGTACTTC. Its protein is CASSSRQGQETQYF.

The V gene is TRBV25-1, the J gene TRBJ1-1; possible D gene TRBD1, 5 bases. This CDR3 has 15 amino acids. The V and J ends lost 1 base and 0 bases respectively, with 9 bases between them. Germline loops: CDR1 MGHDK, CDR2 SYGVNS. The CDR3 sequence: CASSELQGLNTEAFF. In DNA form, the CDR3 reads TGTGCCAGCAGTGAATTGCAGGGCTTGAACACTGAAGCTTTCTTT.

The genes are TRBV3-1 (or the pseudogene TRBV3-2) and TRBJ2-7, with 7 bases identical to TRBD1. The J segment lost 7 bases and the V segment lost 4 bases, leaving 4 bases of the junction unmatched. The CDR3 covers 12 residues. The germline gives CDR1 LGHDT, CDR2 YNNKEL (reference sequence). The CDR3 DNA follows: TGTGCCAGCAGCCTCTTGGACAGGGAGCAGTACTTC. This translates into CASSLLDREQYF.

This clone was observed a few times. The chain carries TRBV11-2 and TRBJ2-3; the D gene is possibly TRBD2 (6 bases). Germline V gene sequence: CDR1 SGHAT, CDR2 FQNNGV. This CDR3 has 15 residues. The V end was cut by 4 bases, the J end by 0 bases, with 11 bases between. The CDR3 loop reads CASSSRDGSTDTQYF. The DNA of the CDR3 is TGTGCCAGCAGCTCGCGGGACGGTAGCACAGATACGCAGTATTTT.

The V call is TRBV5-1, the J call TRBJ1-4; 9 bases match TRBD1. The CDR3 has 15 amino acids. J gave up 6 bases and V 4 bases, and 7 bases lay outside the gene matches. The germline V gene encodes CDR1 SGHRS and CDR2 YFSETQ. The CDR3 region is CASSAPGQGHEKLFF. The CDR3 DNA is TGCGCCAGCAGCGCGCCGGGACAGGGTCATGAAAAACTGTTTTTT.

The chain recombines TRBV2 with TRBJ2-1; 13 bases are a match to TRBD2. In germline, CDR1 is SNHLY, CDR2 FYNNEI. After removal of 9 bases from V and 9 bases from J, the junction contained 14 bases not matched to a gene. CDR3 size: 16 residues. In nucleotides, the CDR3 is TGTGCCAGTAAGTGGGTCCGGACTAGCGGGAGTGGTGAGCAGTTCTTC. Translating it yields CASKWVRTSGSGEQFF.

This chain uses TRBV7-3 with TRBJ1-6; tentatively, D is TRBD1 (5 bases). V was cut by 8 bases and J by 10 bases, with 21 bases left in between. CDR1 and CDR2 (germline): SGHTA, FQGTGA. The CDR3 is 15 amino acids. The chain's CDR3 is CASASRDGRGSPLHF. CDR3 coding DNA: TGTGCCAGCGCTAGTCGGGACGGGAGAGGCTCACCCCTCCACTTT.

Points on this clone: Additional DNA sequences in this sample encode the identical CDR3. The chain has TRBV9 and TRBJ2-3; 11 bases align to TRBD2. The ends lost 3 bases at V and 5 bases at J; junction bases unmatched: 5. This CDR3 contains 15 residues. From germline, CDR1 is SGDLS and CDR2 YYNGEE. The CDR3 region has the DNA TGTGCCAGCAGCGAACTAGCGGGAGTGGGAGATACGCAGTATTTT. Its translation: CASSELAGVGDTQYF. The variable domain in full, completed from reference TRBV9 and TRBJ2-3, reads DSGVTQTPKHLITATGQRVTLRCSPRSGDLSVYWYQQSLDQGLQFLIQYYNGEERAKGNILERFSAQQFPDLHSELNLSSLELGDSALYFCASSELAGVGDTQYFGPGTRLTVL.

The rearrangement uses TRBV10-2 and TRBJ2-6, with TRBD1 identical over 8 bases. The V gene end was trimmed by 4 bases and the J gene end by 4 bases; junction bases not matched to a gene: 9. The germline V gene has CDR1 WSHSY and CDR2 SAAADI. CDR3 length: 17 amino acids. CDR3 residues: CASSAGQGPWGANVLTF. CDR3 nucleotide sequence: TGCGCCAGCAGTGCCGGACAGGGCCCATGGGGGGCCAACGTCCTGACTTTC.

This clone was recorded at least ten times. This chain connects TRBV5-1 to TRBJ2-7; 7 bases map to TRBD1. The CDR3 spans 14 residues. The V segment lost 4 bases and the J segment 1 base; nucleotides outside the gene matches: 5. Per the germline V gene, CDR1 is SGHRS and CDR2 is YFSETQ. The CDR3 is CASSPGQESYEQYF. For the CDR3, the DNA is TGCGCCAGCAGCCCCGGACAGGAGTCCTACGAGCAGTACTTC.

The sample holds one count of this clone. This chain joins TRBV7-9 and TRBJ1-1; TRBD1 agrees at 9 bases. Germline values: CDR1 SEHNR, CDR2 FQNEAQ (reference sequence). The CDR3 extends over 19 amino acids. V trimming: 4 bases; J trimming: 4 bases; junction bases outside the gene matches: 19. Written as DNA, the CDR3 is TGTGCCAGCAGCTCCTATTTTGGGGGACAGGGAGTCAAGGGCACTGAAGCTTTCTTT. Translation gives CASSSYFGGQGVKGTEAFF.

This CDR3 reads CASSQSEAGVQPQHF. The CDR3 DNA is TGTGCCAGCAGCCAATCCGAGGCAGGGGTTCAGCCCCAGCATTTT. The chain uses TRBV16 and TRBJ1-5, with D possibly TRBD1 on 6 matching bases. This CDR3 is built from 15 residues. V was trimmed by 0 bases and J by 6 bases, leaving 12 bases between them. CDR1 KGHSY and CDR2 FQNENV come from the germline V gene.

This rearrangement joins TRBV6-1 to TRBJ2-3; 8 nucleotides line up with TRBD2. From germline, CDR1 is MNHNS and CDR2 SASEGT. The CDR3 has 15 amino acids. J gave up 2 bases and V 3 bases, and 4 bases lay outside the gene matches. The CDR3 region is CASSDSGKNTDTQYF. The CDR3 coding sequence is TGTGCCAGCAGTGATAGCGGGAAGAACACAGATACGCAGTATTTT.

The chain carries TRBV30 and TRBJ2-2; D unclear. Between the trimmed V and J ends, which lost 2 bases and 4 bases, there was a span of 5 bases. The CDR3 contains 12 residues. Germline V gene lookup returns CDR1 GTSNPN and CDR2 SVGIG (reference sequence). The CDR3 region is CAWSHSTGELFF. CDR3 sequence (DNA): TGTGCCTGGAGTCACTCCACCGGGGAGCTGTTTTTT. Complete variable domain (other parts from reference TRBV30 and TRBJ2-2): SQTIHQWPATLVQPVGSPLSLECTVEGTSNPNLYWYRQAAGRGLQLLFYSVGIGQISSEVPQNLSASRPQDRQFILSSKKLLLSDSGFYLCAWSHSTGELFFGEGSRLTVL.

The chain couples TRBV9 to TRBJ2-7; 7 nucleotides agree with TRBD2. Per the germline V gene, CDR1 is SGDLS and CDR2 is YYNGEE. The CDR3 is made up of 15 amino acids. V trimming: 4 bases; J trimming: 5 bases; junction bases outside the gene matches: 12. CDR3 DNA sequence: TGTGCCAGCAGCTTTCTGGCGGGAGAAGGAGACGAGCAGTACTTC. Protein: CASSFLAGEGDEQYF.

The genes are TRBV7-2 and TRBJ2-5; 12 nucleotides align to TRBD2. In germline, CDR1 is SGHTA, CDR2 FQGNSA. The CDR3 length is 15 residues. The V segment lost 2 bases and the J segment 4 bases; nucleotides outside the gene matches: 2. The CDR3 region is CASSLQTSGRETQYF. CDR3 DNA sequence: TGTGCCAGCAGCTTACAGACTAGCGGGAGAGAGACCCAGTACTTC. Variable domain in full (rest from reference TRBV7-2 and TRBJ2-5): GAGVSQSPSNKVTEKGKDVELRCDPISGHTALYWYRQSLGQGLEFLIYFQGNSAPDKSGLPSDRFSAERTGGSVSTLTIQRTQQEDSAVYLCASSLQTSGRETQYFGPGTRLLVL.

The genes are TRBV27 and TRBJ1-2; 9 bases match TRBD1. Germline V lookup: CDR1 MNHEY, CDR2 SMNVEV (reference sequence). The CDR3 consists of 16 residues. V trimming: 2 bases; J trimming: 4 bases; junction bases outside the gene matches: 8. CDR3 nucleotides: TGTGCCAGCAGTTTAAAAGGGGACAGGGCTTTCTATGGCTACACCTTC. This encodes CASSLKGDRAFYGYTF.

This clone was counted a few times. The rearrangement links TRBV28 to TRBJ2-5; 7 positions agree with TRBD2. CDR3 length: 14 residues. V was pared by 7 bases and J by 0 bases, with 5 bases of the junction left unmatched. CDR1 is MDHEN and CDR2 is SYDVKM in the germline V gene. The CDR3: CASTLGGNQETQYF. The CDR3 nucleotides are TGTGCCAGCACTCTCGGGGGGAACCAAGAGACCCAGTACTTC.

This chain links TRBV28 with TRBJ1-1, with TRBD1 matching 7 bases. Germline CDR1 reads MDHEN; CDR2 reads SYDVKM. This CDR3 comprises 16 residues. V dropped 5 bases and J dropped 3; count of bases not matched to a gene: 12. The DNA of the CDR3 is TGTGCCAGCAGTCCTCTTGACAGGGTTTGGCACACTGAAGCTTTCTTT. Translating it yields CASSPLDRVWHTEAFF.

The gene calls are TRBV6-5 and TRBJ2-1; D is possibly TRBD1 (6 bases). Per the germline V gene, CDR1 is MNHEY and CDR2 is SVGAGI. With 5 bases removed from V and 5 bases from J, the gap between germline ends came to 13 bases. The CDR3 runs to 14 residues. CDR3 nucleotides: TGTGCCAGCAGTCGAAAACAGGGAAACAATGAGCAGTTCTTC. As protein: CASSRKQGNNEQFF.